Following are 6 T cell receptor beta chains from one sample sequenced in a study of control samples from healthy donors and cancer patients. Measured with immunoSEQ multiplex PCR; TCRdb has only the in-frame clones, and not every one. There are over 200,000 clones in the sample; approximately 80% occur only once, and about an eighth lies in the top ten. The sequenced sample consisted of PBMCs. The receptors were sampled from a woman aged 60-75 years with lung cancer.

In regard to this clone: Other DNA sequences in this specimen translate into the identical CDR3. The chain recombines TRBV5-4 with TRBJ1-1; D is perhaps TRBD1 (5 bases). CDR3 length: 15 residues. The V and J ends lost 1 base and 1 base respectively, with 11 bases between them. Germline CDR1 SGHNT, CDR2 YYREEE (reference sequence). As DNA, the CDR3 is TGTGCCAGCAGCTTGATCGGGACGGCGAACACTGAAGCTTTCTTT. Its translation is CASSLIGTANTEAFF.

This chain links TRBV7-9 with TRBJ1-3; TRBD1 matches at 7 bases. This CDR3 region has 16 residues. The J segment lost 0 bases and the V segment lost 0 bases, leaving 2 bases of the junction unmatched. CDR1 is SEHNR and CDR2 is FQNEAQ in the germline V gene (reference sequence). The CDR3 DNA follows: TGTGCCAGCAGCTTAGCAGGGGGCGGCTCTGGAAACACCATATATTTT. Its protein product is CASSLAGGGSGNTIYF.

The chain is built from TRBV27 and TRBJ2-7, with TRBD1 identical over 11 bases. CDR1 MNHEY and CDR2 SMNVEV come from the germline V gene (reference sequence). This CDR3 comprises 15 residues. The trim removed 0 bases at V and 2 bases at J, leaving 0 bases unmatched. CDR3 residues: CASSLSGQGAYEQYF. In DNA form, the CDR3 reads TGTGCCAGCAGTTTATCGGGACAGGGGGCCTACGAGCAGTACTTC.

The V and J genes are TRBV15 and TRBJ2-3, with 8 bases fitting TRBD1. After removal of 1 base from V and 3 bases from J, the junction contained 6 bases not matched to a gene. This CDR3 has 16 residues. Germline V gene lookup returns CDR1 LNHNV and CDR2 YYDKDF (reference sequence). CDR3 nucleotide sequence: TGTGCCACCAGCAGAGGGTTACAGGGGGTAACAGATACGCAGTATTTT. This gives the protein CATSRGLQGVTDTQYF.

V usage is TRBV11-2 and J usage is TRBJ2-2; no clear D. CDR3 length: 14 amino acids. Germline CDR1 and CDR2: SGHAT and FQNNGV. Trimming stripped 1 base from V and 3 bases from J, with 6 bases between. The CDR3 loop is CASSLGIYTGELFF. The DNA for the CDR3 is TGTGCCAGCAGCTTAGGGATTTACACCGGGGAGCTGTTTTTT.

The rearrangement uses TRBV7-9 and TRBJ2-3; TRBD1 agrees at 8 bases. V lost 0 bases to trimming and J lost 0 bases; unmatched junction nucleotides: 5. CDR3 length: 17 residues. Per the germline V gene, CDR1 is SEHNR and CDR2 is FQNEAQ (reference sequence). In nucleotides, the CDR3 is TGTGCCAGCAGCTTAGCTTGGACAGGGCCGAGCACAGATACGCAGTATTTT. As protein: CASSLAWTGPSTDTQYF.